The text below deals with one T cell receptor beta chain. The data are from a study of blood T cell repertoires in COVID-19. On the study more broadly: From T cells, B-cell-depleted T cells, or PBMCs came the material, which was cDNA or gDNA.

Source study methods: Estimation of nucleated cell counts relied on the amplification of reference gene primers. Using immunoSEQ multiplex PCR, the repertoire was profiled, and TCRdb retains in-frame clones only, with some absent. That table gives V, J and clone size, and the DNA gave D and trimming. The sample lists almost 200,000 clones, about 90% seen once, with approximately 0.75% in the top ten. The CDR3 is 15 amino acids. Trimming removed 1 base from V and 2 bases from J, with 9 bases in between. Germline V lookup: CDR1 SGHTA, CDR2 FQGNSA. The sequence derives from a woman in her 70s with acute or convalescent COVID-19. The specimen sequenced was peripheral blood. This chain uses TRBV7-2 with TRBJ1-5; the D gene is possibly TRBD1 (6 bases). The CDR3 reads CASSLVAGGNQPQHF. The CDR3 nucleotides are TGTGCCAGCAGCTTAGTTGCAGGGGGCAATCAGCCCCAGCATTTT.